This TCR beta chain was documented in a study of beta chain features in type 1 diabetes. Study results and limitations: There were fewer insertions and more deletions at the VDJ junctions of type 1 diabetes patients. Shorter TCRB CDR3s, moderately but significantly so, marked every one of the four CD4+ subsets in Type 1 diabetes patients.

The sample holds a few counts of this clone. Its antigen is not identified. This CDR3 is 14 amino acids long. The germline gives CDR1 MNHEY, CDR2 SMNVEV (reference sequence). V shed 2 bases, J shed 3 bases, and the junction held 3 bases outside the gene matches. Expressed TCRB transcripts were sequenced, since all the RNA that had been isolated was reverse transcribed. Measured with immunoSEQ multiplex PCR; TCRdb has only the in-frame clones, and not every one. The table includes a few hundred thousand clones, 9.6% detected once. The sample comprised central memory CD4+ T cells from blood. This TCR derives from a young man with type 1 diabetes. V and J are TRBV27 and TRBJ2-7; 8 bases match TRBD1. The CDR3 protein is CASSLGQGRYEQYF. In DNA, the CDR3 is TGTGCCAGCAGTTTAGGACAGGGCCGCTACGAGCAGTACTTC.